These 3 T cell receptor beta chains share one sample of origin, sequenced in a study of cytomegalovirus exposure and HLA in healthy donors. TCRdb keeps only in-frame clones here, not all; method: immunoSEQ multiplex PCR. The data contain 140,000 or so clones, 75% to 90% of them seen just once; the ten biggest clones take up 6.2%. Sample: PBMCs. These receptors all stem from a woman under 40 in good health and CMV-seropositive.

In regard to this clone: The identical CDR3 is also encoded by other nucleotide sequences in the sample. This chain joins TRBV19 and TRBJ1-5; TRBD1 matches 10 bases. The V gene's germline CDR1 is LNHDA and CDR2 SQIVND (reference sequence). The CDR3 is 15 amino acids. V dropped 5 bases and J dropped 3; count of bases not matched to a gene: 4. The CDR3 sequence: CASSVGQGVNQPQHF. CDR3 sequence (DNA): TGTGCCAGTAGTGTAGGACAGGGGGTCAATCAGCCCCAGCATTTT.

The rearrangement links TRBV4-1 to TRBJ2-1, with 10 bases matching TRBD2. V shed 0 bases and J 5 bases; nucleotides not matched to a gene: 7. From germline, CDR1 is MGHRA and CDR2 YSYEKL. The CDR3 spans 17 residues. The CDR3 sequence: CASSQDPTSGIHNEQFF. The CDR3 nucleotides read TGCGCCAGCAGCCAAGATCCTACTAGCGGGATACACAATGAGCAGTTCTTC.

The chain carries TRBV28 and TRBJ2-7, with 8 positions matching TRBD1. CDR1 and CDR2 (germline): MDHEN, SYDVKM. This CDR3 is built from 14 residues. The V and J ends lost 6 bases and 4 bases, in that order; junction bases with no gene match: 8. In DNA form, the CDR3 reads TGTGCCAGCAGCCACCGGACAGGGCAGTACGAGCAGTACTTC. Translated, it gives CASSHRTGQYEQYF.